Detailed here is one T cell receptor (beta chain). The germline gives CDR1 MGHDK, CDR2 SYGVNS. The ends were cut back, 3 bases at V and 4 bases at J, with 12 bases in the middle. The CDR3 is 14 residues long. Assay used: immunoSEQ multiplex PCR; TCRdb lists only in-frame clones, some missing. The top ten hold around 0.4% of the sample, which has tens of thousands of clones, 80% to 95% seen once. This sample is part of a study of T cell changes during pregnancy in multiple sclerosis. The gene calls are TRBV25-1 and TRBJ1-1, with D perhaps TRBD1 (5 bases). The sequencing used CD4+ T cells from peripheral blood mononuclear cells, collected after pregnancy. This sequence was found in a female donor in good health, enrolled as a control in a pregnancy study. CDR3 region: CASSDGHSATEAFF. The DNA of the CDR3 is TGTGCCAGCAGTGACGGACACTCGGCCACTGAAGCTTTCTTT. Together with reference TRBV25-1 and TRBJ1-1, the CDR3 gives the full variable domain: EADIYQTPRYLVIGTGKKITLECSQTMGHDKMYWYQQDPGMELHLIHYSYGVNSTEKGDLSSESTVSRIRTEHFPLTLESARPSHTSQYLCASSDGHSATEAFFGQGTRLTVV.